Listed below are T cell receptor beta chains from one sample, sequenced in a study of metastatic and nonmetastatic thyroid tumors. TCRdb used MiXCR to call clones anew from the PCR reads. There are 25,000 to 35,000 clones in the sample; 25% to 30% occur only once, and around 28% lies in the top ten. The sample consisted of blood. The receptors stem from a female donor with papillary thyroid cancer or a benign thyroid nodule (not recorded which). Some clones in this sample may be carry-over from other donors' samples. The CDR3 runs from the conserved cysteine through the conserved F or W. The D gene is left open where the match is weak. Expanded clones are given a class, and other clones once, few, many or no size at all.

clone_size,j_call,v_call,d_call,cdr3_aa,cdr3_nt
-,TRBJ1-3,TRBV6-2/TRBV6-3,-,CASTPGNSGNTRFF,TGTGCCAGCACTCCAGGTAACTCTGGAAACACCAGATTTTTT
few,TRBJ1-6,TRBV27,TRBD1,CASSTRQGSFSNSPLHF,TGTGCCAGCAGTACCAGACAGGGGAGCTTCTCTAATTCACCCCTCCACTTT
many,TRBJ2-7,TRBV19,-,CASSIGGGVYEQYF,TGTGCCAGTAGTATAGGCGGCGGGGTCTACGAGCAGTACTTC
many,TRBJ1-1,TRBV9,-,CASSVGDLNTEAFF,TGTGCCAGCAGCGTAGGGGACCTCAACACTGAAGCTTTCTTT
-,TRBJ2-1,TRBV7-2,-,CASSVAGTYNEQFF,TGTGCCAGCAGCGTAGCCGGTACCTACAATGAGCAGTTCTTC
many,TRBJ2-5,TRBV20-1,-,CSARDRLGRLTQYF,TGCAGTGCTAGAGATAGACTAGGGAGATTGACCCAGTACTTC
many,TRBJ2-5,TRBV4-2,-,CASSQDFGGQQETQYF,TGTGCCAGCAGCCAAGACTTTGGGGGGCAACAAGAGACCCAGTACTTC
few,TRBJ2-5,TRBV6-2/TRBV6-3,TRBD1,CASSYSGTGGETQYF,TGTGCCAGCAGTTACTCCGGGACAGGGGGAGAGACCCAGTACTTC
-,TRBJ1-4,TRBV5-1,-,CASSRDSGEKLFF,TGCGCCAGCAGCCGCGACAGCGGTGAAAAACTGTTTTTT
once,TRBJ2-1,TRBV20-1,-,CSARAEMTSEQFF,TGCAGTGCTAGAGCGGAAATGACGAGTGAGCAGTTCTTC
-,TRBJ1-6,TRBV6-1,-,CVSLFTSSHNSPLHF,TGTGTCAGCCTCTTCACCTCCTCCCATAATTCACCCCTCCACTTT
-,TRBJ2-2,TRBV7-3,-,CASSYQGRGNPGELFF,TGTGCCAGCAGCTACCAGGGAAGGGGGAACCCCGGGGAGCTGTTTTTT
few,TRBJ1-5,TRBV6-2/TRBV6-3,-,CASSYSGYSNQPQHF,TGTGCCAGCAGTTACTCTGGGTATAGCAATCAGCCCCAGCATTTT
-,TRBJ2-1,TRBV6-2/TRBV6-3,-,CASSIANEQFF,TGTGCCAGCAGTATAGCAAATGAGCAGTTCTTC
few,TRBJ1-2,TRBV6-1,-,CASGRGPNYGYTF,TGTGCCAGCGGGCGGGGACCTAACTATGGCTACACCTTC
-,TRBJ2-7,TRBV6-1,-,CASSESYGVNSGEQYF,TGTGCCAGCAGTGAATCATATGGCGTGAACTCGGGAGAGCAGTACTTC
few,TRBJ1-6,TRBV6-2/TRBV6-3,TRBD1,CASSYSRDSSSPLHF,TGTGCCAGCAGTTACTCCCGGGACAGCAGTTCACCCCTCCACTTT
-,TRBJ2-3,TRBV7-6,TRBD2,CASSLYTSGGPMGADTQYF,TGTGCCAGCAGCTTATATACTAGCGGGGGGCCCATGGGTGCAGATACGCAGTATTTT
medium-sized,TRBJ2-7,TRBV6-5,-,CASSYYRLDEQYF,TGTGCCAGCAGTTACTACAGGCTGGACGAGCAGTACTTC
-,TRBJ2-3,TRBV24-1,-,CATSDLPQGGSDTQYF,TGTGCCACCAGTGATTTACCCCAGGGAGGTTCAGATACGCAGTATTTT
-,TRBJ2-1,TRBV6-1,TRBD2,CASSPRAGDSNEQFF,TGTGCCAGCAGCCCTCGGGCGGGAGATAGTAATGAGCAGTTCTTC
few,TRBJ2-2,TRBV20-1,-,CSALLLANTGELFF,TGCAGTGCCTTGTTACTAGCGAACACCGGGGAGCTGTTTTTT
many,TRBJ2-7,TRBV19,-,CASSDAVVYEQYF,TGTGCCAGTAGTGACGCGGTTGTCTACGAGCAGTACTTC
-,TRBJ2-7,TRBV11-2,-,CASSYDAGRPYEQYF,TGTGCCAGCAGCTACGACGCAGGTCGTCCCTACGAGCAGTACTTC
-,TRBJ2-7,TRBV11-2,TRBD1,CASSFPDRVGEQYF,TGTGCCAGCAGCTTCCCGGACAGGGTGGGGGAGCAGTACTTC
few,TRBJ2-2,TRBV6-1,-,CASSPTSANTGELFF,TGTGCCAGCAGTCCGACTAGTGCGAACACCGGGGAGCTGTTTTTT
once,TRBJ2-1,TRBV20-1,-,CSARDWMGNEQFF,TGCAGTGCTAGAGATTGGATGGGGAATGAGCAGTTCTTC
-,TRBJ2-1,TRBV7-9,-,CASSFGSSLNEQFF,TGTGCCAGCAGCTTCGGTTCCAGCCTCAATGAGCAGTTCTTC
few,TRBJ2-1,TRBV6-1,-,CATQEVARDNEQFF,TGTGCCACCCAAGAGGTAGCCAGAGACAATGAGCAGTTCTTC
-,TRBJ2-4,TRBV4-3,-,CASSQEGSPLTKNIQYF,TGCGCCAGCAGCCAAGAAGGAAGTCCGTTGACCAAAAACATTCAGTACTTC
many,TRBJ1-1,TRBV12-3/TRBV12-4,-,CASSSLRSTVNTEAFF,TGTGCCAGCAGTTCCCTCCGATCTACAGTGAACACTGAAGCTTTCTTT
many,TRBJ2-2,TRBV4-2,-,CASSQPDRSPGELFF,TGTGCCAGCAGCCAGCCCGACAGGAGCCCCGGGGAGCTGTTTTTT
medium-sized,TRBJ1-2,TRBV7-8,-,CASSLSLAGMFGYTF,TGTGCCAGCAGCTTAAGTTTGGCGGGTATGTTCGGCTACACCTTC
-,TRBJ2-7,TRBV6-5,-,CASSYSTGDPYEQYF,TGTGCCAGCAGTTACTCGACGGGAGATCCTTACGAGCAGTACTTC
many,TRBJ2-3,TRBV10-3,-,CAALSTDTQYF,TGTGCCGCTCTTAGCACAGATACGCAGTATTTT
-,TRBJ2-5,TRBV10-3,TRBD2,CAISPAGDETQYF,TGTGCCATCAGCCCAGCGGGAGATGAGACCCAGTACTTC
many,TRBJ2-3,TRBV3-1,TRBD2,CASSQDPRLAPKDTQYF,TGTGCCAGCAGCCAAGATCCCCGACTAGCGCCCAAGGATACGCAGTATTTT
many,TRBJ1-1,TRBV4-3,-,CASSQDARDTEAFF,TGCGCCAGCAGCCAAGATGCCAGGGACACTGAAGCTTTCTTT
-,TRBJ1-1,TRBV5-1,-,CASSRDCMNTEAFF,TGCGCCAGCAGCAGAGACTGCATGAACACTGAAGCTTTCTTT